This T cell receptor (beta chain) was sequenced during a study of blood T cell repertoires in COVID-19. Turning to the study itself: Sample material is recorded as cDNA or gDNA derived from T cells, B-cell-depleted T cells, or PBMCs.

Germline V CDR1 and CDR2: MNHNS, SASEGT. V lost 4 bases to trimming and J lost 7 bases, with 14 bases between them. This CDR3 comprises 15 residues. Original processing methods: How many nucleated cells were present was estimated from reference gene primer amplification. Method: immunoSEQ multiplex PCR; TCRdb's copy keeps in-frame clones and lacks some. The V and J calls and the clone size are those of that table, but D and trimming were determined from the DNA. The table includes about 250,000 clones, 65% to 85% detected once. The rearrangement uses TRBV6-1 and TRBJ1-6; D call uncertain. The TCR was taken from a middle-aged man with active or convalescent COVID-19. The sequenced sample was peripheral blood. The CDR3 DNA is TGTGCCAGCAGTGCTGGCAGGCTTGCCAATTCACCCCTCCACTTT. Translating it yields CASSAGRLANSPLHF.